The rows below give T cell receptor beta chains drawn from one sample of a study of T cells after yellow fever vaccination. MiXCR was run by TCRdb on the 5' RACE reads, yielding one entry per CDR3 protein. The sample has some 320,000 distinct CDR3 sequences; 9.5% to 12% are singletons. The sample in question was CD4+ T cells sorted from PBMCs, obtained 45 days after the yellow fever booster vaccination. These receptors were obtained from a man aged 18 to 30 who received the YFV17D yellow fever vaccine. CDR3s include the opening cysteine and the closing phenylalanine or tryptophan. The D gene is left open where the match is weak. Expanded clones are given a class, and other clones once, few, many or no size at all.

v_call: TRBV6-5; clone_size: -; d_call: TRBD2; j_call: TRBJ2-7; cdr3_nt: TGTGCCAGCAGTTACGGGACTAGCGCCTCCTACGAGCAGTACTTC; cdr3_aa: CASSYGTSASYEQYF
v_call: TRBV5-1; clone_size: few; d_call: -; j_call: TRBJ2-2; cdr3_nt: TGCGCCAGCAGCTTGGCCTCGGTTGGCACCGGGGAGCTGTTTTTT; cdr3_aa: CASSLASVGTGELFF
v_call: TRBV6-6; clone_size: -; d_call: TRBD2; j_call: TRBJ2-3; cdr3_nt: TGTGCCAGCAGATTCGAACCGGGACTAGCGTCAACAGATACGCAGTATTTT; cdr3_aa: CASRFEPGLASTDTQYF
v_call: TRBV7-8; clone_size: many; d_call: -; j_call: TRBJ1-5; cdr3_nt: TGTGCCAGCAGCTCAGGGTTGGATCAGCCCCAGCATTTT; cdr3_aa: CASSSGLDQPQHF
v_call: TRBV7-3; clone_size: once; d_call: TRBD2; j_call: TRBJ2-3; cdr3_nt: TGTGCCAGCAGAAGCGGGGGGGCCAGAGATACGCAGTATTTT; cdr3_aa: CASRSGGARDTQYF
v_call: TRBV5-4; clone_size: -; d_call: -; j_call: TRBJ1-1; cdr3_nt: TGTGCCAGCAGCTTGGGAGTGGGGATGAACACTGAAGCTTTCTTT; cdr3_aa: CASSLGVGMNTEAFF
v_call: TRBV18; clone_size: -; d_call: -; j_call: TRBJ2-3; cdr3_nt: TGTGCCAGCTCACCACCGGGTAGCATTAGGACAGATACGCAGTATTTT; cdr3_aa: CASSPPGSIRTDTQYF
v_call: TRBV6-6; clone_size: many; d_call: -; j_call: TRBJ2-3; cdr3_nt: TGTGCCAGCAATCACAGGGAGAGGGATACGCAGTATTTT; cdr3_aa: CASNHRERDTQYF
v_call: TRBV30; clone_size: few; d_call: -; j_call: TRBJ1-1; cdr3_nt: TGTGCCTGGGGCACGGGGGGAAACACTGAAGCTTTCTTT; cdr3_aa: CAWGTGGNTEAFF
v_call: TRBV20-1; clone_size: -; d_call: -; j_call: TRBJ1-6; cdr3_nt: TGCAGTGCTACCCCCCGGGACACCCCATCTTCACCCCTCCACTTT; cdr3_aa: CSATPRDTPSSPLHF
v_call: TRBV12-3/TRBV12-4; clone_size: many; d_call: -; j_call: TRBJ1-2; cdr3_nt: TGTGCCAGCAGTTTTCACCAGGGCCTCTATGGCTACACCTTC; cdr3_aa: CASSFHQGLYGYTF
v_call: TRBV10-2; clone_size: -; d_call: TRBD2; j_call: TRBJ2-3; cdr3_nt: TGCGCCAGCAGGCAAGGGACTAGCGGGGGGACTAGCACAGATACGCAGTATTTT; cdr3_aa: CASRQGTSGGTSTDTQYF
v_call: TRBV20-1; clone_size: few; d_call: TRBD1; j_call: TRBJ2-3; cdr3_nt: TGCAGTGCTCGAGACAGGGACGCCACAGATACGCAGTATTTT; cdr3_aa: CSARDRDATDTQYF
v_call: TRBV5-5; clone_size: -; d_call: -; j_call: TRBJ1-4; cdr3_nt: TGTGCCAGCAGCCCGGCCGGGGGAGTAATTGAAAAACTGTTTTTT; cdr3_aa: CASSPAGGVIEKLFF
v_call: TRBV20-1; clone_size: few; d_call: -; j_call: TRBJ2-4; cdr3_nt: TGCAGTGCTAGAAGCCTCCCCCGGGACATTCAGTACTTC; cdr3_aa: CSARSLPRDIQYF
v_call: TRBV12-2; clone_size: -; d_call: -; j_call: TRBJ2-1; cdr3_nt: TGTGCAAGTCGCCCTAGAACGGCGAGGGGGACTAGCGGGGGGGATGAGCAGTTCTTC; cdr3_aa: CASRPRTARGTSGGDEQFF
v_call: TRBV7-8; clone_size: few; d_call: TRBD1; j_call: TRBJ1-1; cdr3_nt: TGTGCCAGCAGCTCCAGGGGGAAGGAGGAAGCTTTCTTT; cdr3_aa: CASSSRGKEEAFF
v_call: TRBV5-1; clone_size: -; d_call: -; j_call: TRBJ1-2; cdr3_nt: TGCGCCAGCAGCTTGGATTCAACACTGTACTATGGCTACACCTTC; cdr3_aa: CASSLDSTLYYGYTF
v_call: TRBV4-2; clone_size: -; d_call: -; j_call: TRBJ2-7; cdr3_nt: TGTGCCAGCAGCCAAGAAGGACAGCGCGAGCAGTACTTC; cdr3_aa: CASSQEGQREQYF
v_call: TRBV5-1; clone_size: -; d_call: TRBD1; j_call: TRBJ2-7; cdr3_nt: TGCGCCAGCAGCCGGTTTCCGGGACAGGGGTCTCACGAGCAGTACTTC; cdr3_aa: CASSRFPGQGSHEQYF
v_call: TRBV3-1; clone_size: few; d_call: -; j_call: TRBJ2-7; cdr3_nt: TGTGCCAGCAGCCAAGAGAGCTGGCCCTCCTACGAGCAGTACTTC; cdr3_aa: CASSQESWPSYEQYF
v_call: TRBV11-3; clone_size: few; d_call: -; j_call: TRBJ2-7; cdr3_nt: TGTGCCAGCAGCTTCGGCCAGGGTGTCTACGAGCAGTACTTC; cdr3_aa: CASSFGQGVYEQYF
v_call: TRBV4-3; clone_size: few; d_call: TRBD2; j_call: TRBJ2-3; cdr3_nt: TGCGCCAGCAGCACCATTAGCGGGGGGGCGACAGATACGCAGTATTTT; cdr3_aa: CASSTISGGATDTQYF
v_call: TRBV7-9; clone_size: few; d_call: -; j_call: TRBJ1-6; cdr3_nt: TGTGCCAGCAGCTTAGAGCGGACGGGCGGCCCCCTCCACTTT; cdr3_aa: CASSLERTGGPLHF
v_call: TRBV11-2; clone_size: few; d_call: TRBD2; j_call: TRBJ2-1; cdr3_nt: TGTGCCAGCAGGGCACTAGCGGGGGTTTACAATGAGCAGTTCTTC; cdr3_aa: CASRALAGVYNEQFF
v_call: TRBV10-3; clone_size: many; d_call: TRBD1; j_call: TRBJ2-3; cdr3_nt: TGTGCCATCAGCAAGACAGGGGAAGGGAGCACAGATACGCAGTATTTT; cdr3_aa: CAISKTGEGSTDTQYF